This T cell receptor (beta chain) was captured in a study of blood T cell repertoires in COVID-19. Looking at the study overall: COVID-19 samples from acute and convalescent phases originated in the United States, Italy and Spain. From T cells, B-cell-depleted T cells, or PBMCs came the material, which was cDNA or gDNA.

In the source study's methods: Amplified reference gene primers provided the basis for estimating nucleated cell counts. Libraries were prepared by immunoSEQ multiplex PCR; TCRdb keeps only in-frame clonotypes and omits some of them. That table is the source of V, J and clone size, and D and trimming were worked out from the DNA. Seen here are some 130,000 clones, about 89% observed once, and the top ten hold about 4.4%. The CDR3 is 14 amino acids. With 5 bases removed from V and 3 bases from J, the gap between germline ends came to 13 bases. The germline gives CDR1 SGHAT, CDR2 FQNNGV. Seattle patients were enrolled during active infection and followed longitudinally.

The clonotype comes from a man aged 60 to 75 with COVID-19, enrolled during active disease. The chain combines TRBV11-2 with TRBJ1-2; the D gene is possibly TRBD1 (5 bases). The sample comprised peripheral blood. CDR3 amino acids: CASSPLKGHYGYTF. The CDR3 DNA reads TGTGCCAGCAGCCCCCTAAAGGGGCACTATGGCTACACCTTC.